The next 20 T cell receptor beta chains were all read from a single sample in a study of blood T cells in healthy people across ages. The authors ran a second PCR of 7 to 11 cycles using a sample-barcoded 5' primer and a J-beta primer mix. TCRdb processed the 5' RACE reads anew with MiXCR; each CDR3 protein has one entry. The sample has 1.5 million to 2 million distinct CDR3 sequences; 49% are singletons. The source material was blood. The receptors come from a woman between 40 and 50 years old in good health.

CDR3 bases: TGTGCCAGCACCAGACAGGGGTTTCCAGATACGCAGTATTTT. Amino acids: CASTRQGFPDTQYF. The chain links TRBV2 to TRBJ2-3, with 8 bases aligning to TRBD1. The ends lost 7 bases at V and 4 bases at J; junction bases unmatched: 7. The CDR3 length is 14 residues. Germline loops: CDR1 SNHLY, CDR2 FYNNEI.

The rearrangement links TRBV6-5 to TRBJ2-4, with TRBD1 identical over 9 bases. The J call may be faulty, since TRBJ2-7 better matches the DNA end. The germline V gene encodes CDR1 MNHEY and CDR2 SVGAGI. This CDR3 is built from 16 residues. In DNA form, the CDR3 reads TGTGCCAGCAGTTATTGGGCGGGACAGGGTTCCTACGAGCAGTACTTC. It yields the protein CASSYWAGQGSYEQYF.

The chain has TRBV20-1 and TRBJ2-5; 8 bases map to TRBD2. CDR3 size: 14 residues. Germline trimming cut 0 bases from V and 9 bases from J; bases unmatched to any gene: 9. Germline V lookup: CDR1 DFQATT, CDR2 SNEGSKA (reference sequence). Here the CDR3 DNA reads TGCAGTGCTAGAGATTACCAGCGGGGGCTCCCCCAGTACTTC. Translated: CSARDYQRGLPQYF.

The chain couples TRBV20-1 to TRBJ1-2; D not certain. V was cut by 1 base and J by 8 bases, with 17 bases left in between. This CDR3 region has 14 residues. Germline values: CDR1 DFQATT, CDR2 SNEGSKA (reference sequence). The DNA of the CDR3 is TGCAGTGCTAGAGTCAAAGGACCCCTCGGCGGCTACACCTTC. Translated: CSARVKGPLGGYTF.

A few counts support this clonotype. The V and J genes are TRBV7-2 and TRBJ2-2, with TRBD2 identical over 9 bases. CDR3 length: 16 residues. Germline assignment: CDR1 SGHTA and CDR2 FQGNSA. Unmatched junction bases numbered 4, after V lost 5 bases and J lost 0 bases. The CDR3 sequence is CASSRGGASNTGELFF. The CDR3 nucleotides read TGTGCCAGCAGCCGCGGGGGGGCCTCGAACACCGGGGAGCTGTTTTTT. Full variable domain (rest looked up from reference TRBV7-2 and TRBJ2-2): GAGVSQSPSNKVTEKGKDVELRCDPISGHTALYWYRQSLGQGLEFLIYFQGNSAPDKSGLPSDRFSAERTGGSVSTLTIQRTQQEDSAVYLCASSRGGASNTGELFFGEGSRLTVL.

The chain has TRBV7-2 and TRBJ2-3; D tentatively fits TRBD1 or TRBD2 (5 bases each). The ends were cut back, 6 bases at V and 4 bases at J, with 23 bases in the middle. Per germline, CDR1 SGHTA and CDR2 FQGNSA. The CDR3 sequence is 17 residues long. CDR3 DNA: TGTGCCAGCAGTTTCAGGGCAGCTAGCAGGGTCGCAGATACGCAGTATTTT. Its translation is CASSFRAASRVADTQYF.

The genes are TRBV20-1 and TRBJ2-3; tentative D call: TRBD2 (6 bases). Between the trimmed V and J ends, which lost 4 bases and 10 bases, there was a span of 18 bases. This CDR3 has 13 amino acids. Germline CDR1 and CDR2: DFQATT and SNEGSKA (reference sequence). This CDR3 is CSATGTGVAAQYF. CDR3 nucleotides: TGCAGTGCTACCGGGACTGGTGTGGCGGCGCAGTATTTT.

CDR3 DNA: TGTGCCAGCAGTTACTCGTCCAGGGGGCGCCTATCCACCTATGGCTACACCTTC. Encoded protein: CASSYSSRGRLSTYGYTF. This chain connects TRBV6-5 to TRBJ1-2, with TRBD1 matching 8 bases. The CDR3 has 18 residues. Germline CDR1 and CDR2: MNHEY and SVGAGI. V lost 0 bases to trimming and J lost 4 bases; unmatched junction nucleotides: 13.

The chain joins TRBV15 to TRBJ1-5; D gene uncertain. V lost 6 bases, J lost 5 bases, and 11 bases lay in between. This CDR3 comprises 13 residues. CDR1 and CDR2 (germline): LNHNV, YYDKDF (reference sequence). The chain's CDR3 is CATREKAYQPQHF. The CDR3 coding sequence is TGTGCCACCAGGGAAAAGGCGTATCAGCCCCAGCATTTT.

This clonotype was found once. The chain uses TRBV6-5 and TRBJ1-1; 7 nucleotides agree with TRBD1. This CDR3 is built from 14 residues. Germline CDR1 MNHEY, CDR2 SVGAGI. The V and J ends lost 5 bases and 6 bases, in that order; junction bases with no gene match: 9. CDR3 amino acids: CASSGRGVLPEAFF. The CDR3 nucleotides are TGTGCCAGCAGTGGCAGGGGGGTCCTACCTGAAGCTTTCTTT.

The J gene is TRBJ2-3, the V gene TRBV10-2; 10 nucleotides match TRBD1. Germline assignment: CDR1 WSHSY and CDR2 SAAADI. This CDR3 comprises 15 residues. The V and J ends lost 6 bases and 5 bases, in that order; junction bases with no gene match: 8. In DNA, the CDR3 is TGCGCCAGCAGCGGCGACAGGGGGCTTGAAGATACGCAGTATTTT. Its translation: CASSGDRGLEDTQYF.

This chain connects TRBV12-3 or TRBV12-4 to TRBJ1-5; tentatively, D is TRBD1 (6 bases). The CDR3 has 14 residues. The V and J ends lost 8 bases and 3 bases respectively, with 14 bases between them. This chain's CDR3 is CASPPRTVNQPQHF. The CDR3 nucleotides are TGTGCCAGCCCCCCTCGGACAGTCAATCAGCCCCAGCATTTT.

The rearrangement joins TRBV21-1 to TRBJ2-7. TRBV21-1 is marked as a pseudogene. The CDR3 is 11 amino acids. The CDR3 DNA is TGTGCCAGCATGCACGTCCACGAGCAGTACTTC. Protein: CASMHVHEQYF.

The chain joins TRBV9 to TRBJ2-1, with D perhaps being TRBD1 or TRBD2 (7 bases each). The CDR3 totals 14 residues. Germline assignment: CDR1 SGDLS and CDR2 YYNGEE. V was clipped by 0 bases and J by 9 bases, with 13 bases between them. CDR3 in DNA: TGTGCCAGCAGCGTAGGCAGGGGGGGGTTTGAGCAGTTCTTC. This gives the protein CASSVGRGGFEQFF.

The rearrangement links TRBV6-2 or TRBV6-3 to TRBJ1-2, with D unresolved. V lost 0 bases to trimming and J lost 4 bases, with 6 bases between them. This CDR3 is built from 13 residues. Germline values: CDR1 MNHEY, CDR2 SVGEGT. The CDR3 protein is CASSYSTFYGYTF. The CDR3, as DNA: TGTGCCAGCAGTTACTCGACATTCTATGGCTACACCTTC.

This clonotype was counted between two and nine times. The chain uses TRBV7-9 and TRBJ2-5, with D tentatively TRBD1 (5 bases). Per germline, CDR1 SEHNR and CDR2 FQNEAQ (reference sequence). This CDR3 comprises 14 residues. V was cut by 1 base and J by 6 bases, with 12 bases left in between. The CDR3 DNA is TGTGCCAGCAGCTTAGGACAGCCGACCAAGACCCAGTACTTC. It codes for CASSLGQPTKTQYF.

The chain links TRBV7-9 to TRBJ2-3, with D perhaps matching TRBD2 (5 bases). V was trimmed by 6 bases and J by 2 bases, leaving 27 bases between them. The CDR3 covers 19 residues. The germline gives CDR1 SEHNR, CDR2 FQNEAQ (reference sequence). Here the CDR3 DNA reads TGTGCCAGCAGTCCGGGCCGGGGAACCGGATTACCGAACACAGATACGCAGTATTTT. It specifies CASSPGRGTGLPNTDTQYF. Combining the CDR3 with reference TRBV7-9 and TRBJ2-3 gives the whole variable domain DTGVSQNPRHKITKRGQNVTFRCDPISEHNRLYWYRQTLGQGPEFLTYFQNEAQLEKSRLLSDRFSAERPKGSFSTLEIQRTEQGDSAMYLCASSPGRGTGLPNTDTQYFGPGTRLTVL.

This clonotype was detected only a few times. The chain is built from TRBV27 and TRBJ2-7; unclear D gene. The CDR3 contains 14 residues. Germline CDR1 is MNHEY and CDR2 is SMNVEV (reference sequence). Between the trimmed V and J ends, which lost 3 bases and 2 bases, there was a span of 11 bases. As DNA, the CDR3 is TGTGCCAGCAGTTTTAAGAATAAGGCCTACGAGCAGTACTTC. It translates to CASSFKNKAYEQYF.

This clonotype was observed a single time. One junction end disagrees with the germline gene, perhaps due to a read error. This sequence joins TRBV5-1 and TRBJ2-1; D is unclear. Per the germline V gene, CDR1 is SGHRS and CDR2 is YFSETQ. The length of the CDR3 is 14 residues. The CDR3 region has the DNA TGCGCCAGCAGCTTGGCCCTAAACGAAAATGTGCAGTTCTTC. Its translation is CASSLALNENVQFF.

The chain is built from TRBV7-2 and TRBJ2-5, with TRBD2 matching 11 bases. This CDR3 is built from 16 residues. The junction had 7 bases not matched to a gene; V was cut back by 3 bases and J by 4 bases. The V gene's germline CDR1 is SGHTA and CDR2 FQGNSA. In DNA, the CDR3 is TGTGCCAGCAGCTTTACCCTAGCGGGGGGCGGAGAGACCCAGTACTTC. Translating gives CASSFTLAGGGETQYF.